This entry features one TCR beta chain sequence. Per the study methods: Reference gene primer amplification gave estimated nucleated cell counts. Only in-frame clones appear in the TCRdb table, and some are missing; sequencing was by immunoSEQ multiplex PCR. Clone size and V and J calls were adopted from that table, with D and trimming inferred from the DNA. Altogether 40,000 or so clones are present, 70% to 85% being singletons, with the ten largest covering approximately 25%. The data stem from a study of blood T cell repertoires in COVID-19. Turning to the study itself: Sites across the United States, Italy and Spain contributed samples from acute and convalescent COVID-19. PBMCs, B-cell-depleted T cells, or T cells provided the cDNA or gDNA that made up the material.

CDR1 is MNHEY, CDR2 SVGEGT, per germline. The CDR3 extends over 15 amino acids. V lost 4 bases to trimming and J lost 4 bases, with 14 bases between them. This receptor was obtained from a human donor with acute or convalescent COVID-19. The donor label of this sample is uncertain. The sequencing input was peripheral blood. The V and J genes are TRBV6-2 or TRBV6-3 and TRBJ1-5, with D perhaps matching TRBD1 (5 bases). The CDR3 reads CASSFLGGRNQPQHF. CDR3 DNA: TGTGCCAGCAGTTTCTTGGGGGGGAGGAATCAGCCCCAGCATTTT.